This record covers a single TCR beta chain. As yet, its antigen is unknown. This entry belongs to a study of identical twins. Broader study findings: Findings depended on cross-sectional statistics rather than tracking the same donors. Twin pairs' shared out-of-frame alpha sequences were enriched in low generation probability. Abundant beta clonotypes from cord blood bore fewer insertions; memory repertoires lacked this pattern.

A single record per CDR3 protein comes from TCRdb applying MiXCR to the 5' RACE reads. The table lists under 400,000 distinct CDR3 sequences, approximately 8.8% of them singletons, with under 9.5% in the top ten. V lost 4 bases to trimming and J lost 3 bases; unmatched junction nucleotides: 12. Germline CDR1 reads SGHRS; CDR2 reads YFSETQ. CDR3 size: 18 residues. The rearrangement links TRBV5-1 to TRBJ2-7; 14 bases match TRBD2. The TCR was taken from a woman aged 45-60 years in good health. The sample comprised naive T cells sorted from blood. CDR3: CASSESGTSGGSIYEQYF. DNA of the CDR3: TGCGCCAGCAGCGAATCCGGGACTAGCGGGGGATCTATCTACGAGCAGTACTTC.